A selection of T cell receptor beta chains follows, all from one sample in a study of blood T cell repertoires in COVID-19. Here immunoSEQ multiplex PCR was the method, and the copy in TCRdb shows in-frame clones only, minus some. The repertoire holds 370,000 or so clones, about 89% seen once, with 1% to 1.5% in the top ten. The sequenced sample consisted of PBMCs or T cells enriched from blood (not recorded which). The receptor set was obtained from a man younger than 45 who had recovered from COVID-19. CDR3s include the opening cysteine and the closing phenylalanine or tryptophan. A D gene is named only where the DNA matches it firmly. Size is omitted from some rows. Given values are once, few, many or a class for expanded clones.

NA	TRBV7-2	15	NA	TRBJ1-4	TGTGCCAGCAGCCCGTCGAACTCTTTCCCTGAAAAACTGTTTTTT	CASSPSNSFPEKLFF
NA	TRBV18	13	NA	TRBJ1-2	TGTGCCAGCTCACCAAGCAGGGAAGGTGGCTACACCTTC	CASSPSREGGYTF
NA	TRBV6-5	15	NA	TRBJ1-4	TGTGCCAGCAGTTCAAAGACAGGTGCGAGGGAAAAACTGTTTTTT	CASSSKTGAREKLFF
NA	TRBV2	12	NA	TRBJ1-2	TGTGCCAGCAGCCAGCGGGACTATGGCTACACCTTC	CASSQRDYGYTF
few	TRBV6-5	15	NA	TRBJ2-2	TGTGCCAGCGGGAGGTACTCAGGGGGCACCGGGGAGCTGTTTTTT	CASGRYSGGTGELFF
NA	TRBV5-1	15	TRBD1	TRBJ1-1	TGCGCCAGCAGCCCACCGAGGGGGCTCGGCACTGAAGCTTTCTTT	CASSPPRGLGTEAFF
NA	TRBV7-9	16	NA	TRBJ1-1	TGTGCCAGCAGCTATGACAGGCTCCAACTGAACACTGAAGCTTTCTTT	CASSYDRLQLNTEAFF
NA	TRBV4-3	14	NA	TRBJ1-2	TGCGCCAGCAGCCGCATAGGGGGGGCGTTTGGCTACACCTTC	CASSRIGGAFGYTF
NA	TRBV27	13	NA	TRBJ1-1	TGTGCCAGCAGTTCCCATCTGAACACTGAAGCTTTCTTT	CASSSHLNTEAFF
NA	TRBV5-1	16	TRBD2	TRBJ2-3	TGCGCCAGCAGCTCTAGCGGGGGGGTGAGCACAGATACGCAGTATTTT	CASSSSGGVSTDTQYF
once	TRBV3-1/TRBV3-2	16	NA	TRBJ1-3	TGTGCCAGCAGCCAAGTACAGCTGAGCTCTGGAAACACCATATATTTT	CASSQVQLSSGNTIYF
NA	TRBV11-2	15	TRBD1	TRBJ1-1	TGTGCCAGCAGCCCCAGACAGGGGGTATACACTGAAGCTTTCTTT	CASSPRQGVYTEAFF
few	TRBV6-1	13	NA	TRBJ1-1	TGTGCCAGCAGTGAAGGAGAGAACACTGAAGCTTTCTTT	CASSEGENTEAFF
NA	TRBV12-5	14	NA	TRBJ1-2	TGTGCTAGTGGGACGGGGGGTAGTAACTATGGCTACACCTTC	CASGTGGSNYGYTF
NA	TRBV12-3/TRBV12-4	13	TRBD1	TRBJ1-2	TGTGCCAGCAGTTTAAGGGGGCGTGGAGGCTACACCTTC	CASSLRGRGGYTF
NA	TRBV2	18	TRBD1	TRBJ1-6	TGTGCCAGCAGGCTGACAGGGGGTACTAGCTCCTATAATTCACCCCTCCACTTT	CASRLTGGTSSYNSPLHF
NA	TRBV7-2	12	NA	TRBJ1-1	TGTGCCAGCAGCCCTCCGAACACTGAAGCTTTCTTT	CASSPPNTEAFF
NA	TRBV7-9	13	NA	TRBJ1-2	TGTGCCAGCAGCTGGCCCAGGGTAGACGGCTACACCTTC	CASSWPRVDGYTF
NA	TRBV3-1/TRBV3-2	15	NA	TRBJ2-3	TGTGCCAGCCGATCCAGGGGCACTAGCACAGATACGCAGTATTTT	CASRSRGTSTDTQYF
NA	TRBV19	16	TRBD1	TRBJ1-2	TGTGCCAGTAGTTCCGAACCGGGACAGGGAGGCTATGGCTACACCTTC	CASSSEPGQGGYGYTF
NA	TRBV25-1	14	NA	TRBJ1-4	TGTGCCAGCAGTGAAACAGGTTTTTACGAAAAACTGTTTTTT	CASSETGFYEKLFF
NA	TRBV12-3/TRBV12-4	13	TRBD1	TRBJ1-1	TGTGCCAGCAGGAACAGGGGGACACGTGAAGCTTTCTTT	CASRNRGTREAFF
NA	TRBV10-3	14	NA	TRBJ1-4	TGTGCCATCAGTGAACAAGCAACTAATGAAAAACTGTTTTTT	CAISEQATNEKLFF
NA	TRBV7-2	15	TRBD1	TRBJ1-5	TGTGCCAGCAGCCGGACAGGGGAATGGGGCCAGCCCCAGCATTTT	CASSRTGEWGQPQHF
NA	TRBV7-6	17	TRBD1	TRBJ2-5	TGTGCCAGCAGCTTAGTGGTAGCCGGGACAGGGGAAGAGACCCAGTACTTC	CASSLVVAGTGEETQYF
NA	TRBV18	16	NA	TRBJ1-1	TGTGCCAGCTCGCCCGCGGGGGGGGGCCGGGGCCCTGAAGCTTTCTTT	CASSPAGGGRGPEAFF
NA	TRBV9	14	NA	TRBJ1-1	TGTGCCAGCAGCGTCCTCGGGGGGGACACTGAAGCTTTCTTT	CASSVLGGDTEAFF
NA	TRBV2	16	NA	TRBJ1-2	TGTGCCAGCAGTGAGGGTCCGAGGTCGGGAACTTATGGCTACACCTTC	CASSEGPRSGTYGYTF
NA	TRBV20-1	11	NA	TRBJ2-5	TGCAGTGCCCTGCCAGGAGCGGTGGAGTACTTC	CSALPGAVEYF
NA	TRBV5-1	16	NA	TRBJ1-1	TGCGCCAGCAGCCGACCATCACCAGGGGCGCCCACTGAAGCTTTCTTT	CASSRPSPGAPTEAFF
NA	TRBV10-3	16	TRBD2	TRBJ2-3	TGTGCCATCAGTGAGTCGGGTATGGGAGGGACAGATACGCAGTATTTT	CAISESGMGGTDTQYF
few	TRBV10-3	12	TRBD1	TRBJ1-1	TGTGCCATTGGACAGGGTCACACTGAAGCTTTCTTT	CAIGQGHTEAFF
once	TRBV19	18	NA	TRBJ1-4	TGTGCCAGTAGTCTACCGGGACACCCGGAGGAGACTAATGAAAAACTGTTTTTT	CASSLPGHPEETNEKLFF
NA	TRBV9	16	TRBD1	TRBJ2-2	TGTGCCAGCAGCGCGGGACAGAACGCGAACACCGGGGAGCTGTTTTTT	CASSAGQNANTGELFF
NA	TRBV10-3	13	NA	TRBJ2-7	TGTGCCATCACAAGACAGGATGGGTACGAGCAGTACTTC	CAITRQDGYEQYF
NA	TRBV6-5	14	TRBD1	TRBJ1-4	TGTGCCAGCAGCACAGGGGGTGGGGTTGAAAAACTGTTTTTT	CASSTGGGVEKLFF
NA	TRBV12-5	14	NA	TRBJ1-1	TGTGCTAGTGCCCTTAGGCGGGGGGATAATGAAGCTTTCTTT	CASALRRGDNEAFF
few	TRBV5-4	14	NA	TRBJ1-6	TGTGCCAGCAGCTTAACAGGGAGTAATTCACCCCTCCACTTT	CASSLTGSNSPLHF
NA	TRBV9	15	TRBD2	TRBJ2-5	TGTGCCAGCAGCGGAGCGGGGGGGAGCTTAGAGACCCAGTACTTC	CASSGAGGSLETQYF
NA	TRBV12-3/TRBV12-4	13	NA	TRBJ1-5	TGTGCCAGCAAAACAGGTCAAAATCAGCCCCAGCATTTT	CASKTGQNQPQHF
NA	TRBV7-2	14	TRBD2	TRBJ2-3	TGTGCCAGCAGCGTCCGGGGGGATTGGGGTACGCAGTATTTT	CASSVRGDWGTQYF
NA	TRBV5-1	14	TRBD1	TRBJ2-7	TGCGCCAGCAGACTGGACAGGGGAGCGTACGAGCAGTACTTC	CASRLDRGAYEQYF
NA	TRBV7-2	16	TRBD1	TRBJ1-2	TGTGCCAGCAGCTTAGCATGGGACAGGGGTTTATCTGGCTACACCTTC	CASSLAWDRGLSGYTF
NA	TRBV3-1/TRBV3-2	13	TRBD1	TRBJ1-1	TGTGCCAGCAGCCAAGATTACGGGGGACAGGCTTTCTTT	CASSQDYGGQAFF
NA	TRBV30	13	TRBD1	TRBJ2-5	TGTGCCTGGGGACCGGGACAGGGGGAGACCCAGTACTTC	CAWGPGQGETQYF
once	TRBV6-2/TRBV6-3	19	TRBD2	TRBJ2-1	TGTGCCAGCAGTTATGCAGGAGGCGGGACTAGCGGGGGGTACAATGAGCAGTTCTTC	CASSYAGGGTSGGYNEQFF
few	TRBV5-5	18	NA	TRBJ1-1	TGTGCCAGCAGCCACCAGGGGCTCCCGCTTTTCGCTACATCTGAAGCTTTCTTT	CASSHQGLPLFATSEAFF
few	TRBV10-3	12	TRBD1	TRBJ2-2	TGTGCCACAACAGGGGGGAGCGGGGAGCTGTTTTTT	CATTGGSGELFF
NA	TRBV27	14	TRBD2	TRBJ2-1	TGTGCCAGCAGTTTTTCACTAGCGGGCAATGAGCAGTTCTTC	CASSFSLAGNEQFF
NA	TRBV19	14	TRBD1	TRBJ1-2	TGTGCCAGTAGCCGTGGACAGGCCGCTGGGGGCTACACCTTC	CASSRGQAAGGYTF
NA	TRBV5-4	13	NA	TRBJ1-5	TGTGCCAGCAGCTTGGACCCGGATCAGCCCCAGCATTTT	CASSLDPDQPQHF
NA	TRBV19	14	TRBD1	TRBJ1-2	TGTGCCAGTAGCCCGACAGGGCTTACGGGGGGCTACACCTTC	CASSPTGLTGGYTF
NA	TRBV5-6	13	NA	TRBJ1-3	TGTGCCAGCAGCTTGTATACTGGAAACACCATATATTTT	CASSLYTGNTIYF
NA	TRBV9	15	NA	TRBJ1-5	TGTGCCAGCAGCGGAGGAACAGGGCGGAATCAGCCCCAGCATTTT	CASSGGTGRNQPQHF
few	TRBV19	14	NA	TRBJ1-6	TGTGCCAGTAGTCCCCGCCAGGGCCAGTCACCCCTCCACTTT	CASSPRQGQSPLHF
once	TRBV7-3	15	NA	TRBJ2-3	TGTGCCAGCAGCTTACCCCGGGACATCGCAGATACGCAGTATTTT	CASSLPRDIADTQYF
NA	TRBV3-1/TRBV3-2	14	TRBD1	TRBJ2-5	TGTGCCAGCAGCCGCCGACAGGGCGGGGAGACCCAGTACTTC	CASSRRQGGETQYF
NA	TRBV5-3	14	NA	TRBJ1-4	TGTGCCAGAAGCGACAGCGCAACTAATGAAAAACTGTTTTTT	CARSDSATNEKLFF
NA	TRBV6-6	13	TRBD1	TRBJ1-2	TGTGCCAGCAGCATTTCGACAGGGGACGGCTACACCTTC	CASSISTGDGYTF